This T cell receptor (beta chain) was recovered during a study of shared clonotypes between healthy human individuals. Negatively enriched CD4+ T cells were divided by CD45RA into naive and memory. The data were produced by immunoSEQ multiplex PCR, yet TCRdb's version contains in-frame clones alone and is incomplete. The sample shows 1.4 million to 1.5 million clones, approximately 97% of them seen only once. V shed 1 base and J shed 5 bases, with 7 bases lying between them. Germline CDR1 is SGHTA and CDR2 is FQGNSA. This CDR3 region has 13 residues. The table lists this clone with a count of one. This CDR3 is also generated by other DNA sequences in the sample.

The TCR comes from a man aged 30 to 45 in good health. Sequenced input: naive CD4+ T cells sorted from blood. Specified subset: CD45RA+ positively selected. V and J are TRBV7-2 and TRBJ2-3, with D hard to call. This chain's CDR3 is CASSLVGVDTQYF. The CDR3 DNA sequence: TGTGCCAGCAGCTTAGTGGGTGTAGATACGCAGTATTTT.